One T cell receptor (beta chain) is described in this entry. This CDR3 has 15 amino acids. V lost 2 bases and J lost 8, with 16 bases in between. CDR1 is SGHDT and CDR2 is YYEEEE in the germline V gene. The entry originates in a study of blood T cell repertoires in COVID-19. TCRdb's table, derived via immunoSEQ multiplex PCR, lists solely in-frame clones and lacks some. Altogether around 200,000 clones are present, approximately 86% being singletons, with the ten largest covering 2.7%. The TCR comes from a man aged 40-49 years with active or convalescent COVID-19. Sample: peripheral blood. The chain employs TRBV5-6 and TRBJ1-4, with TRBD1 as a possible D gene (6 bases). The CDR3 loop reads CASSLWGRITEKLFF. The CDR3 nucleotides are TGTGCCAGCAGCTTATGGGGGCGCATAACGGAAAAACTGTTTTTT.